This note documents a single T cell receptor (beta chain) sequence. Repertoires were generated with immunoSEQ multiplex PCR, while TCRdb's copy carries only in-frame clones and drops some. The table includes under 650,000 clones, less than 96% detected once. Trimming cost V 7 bases and J 2 bases, with 17 bases left between them. Germline CDR1 SGDLS, CDR2 YYNGEE. This CDR3 spans 15 amino acids. This entry comes from a study of shared clonotypes between healthy human individuals. This clonotype was sampled from a woman aged 25 to 45 in good health. This chain uses TRBV9 with TRBJ2-3, with D perhaps TRBD2 (6 bases). The sequencing input was naive CD4+ T cells sorted from blood. Subset described: CD45RA+ positively selected. The CDR3: CASGTREANTDTQYF. The CDR3 region has the DNA TGTGCCAGCGGTACAAGGGAGGCGAACACAGATACGCAGTATTTT.